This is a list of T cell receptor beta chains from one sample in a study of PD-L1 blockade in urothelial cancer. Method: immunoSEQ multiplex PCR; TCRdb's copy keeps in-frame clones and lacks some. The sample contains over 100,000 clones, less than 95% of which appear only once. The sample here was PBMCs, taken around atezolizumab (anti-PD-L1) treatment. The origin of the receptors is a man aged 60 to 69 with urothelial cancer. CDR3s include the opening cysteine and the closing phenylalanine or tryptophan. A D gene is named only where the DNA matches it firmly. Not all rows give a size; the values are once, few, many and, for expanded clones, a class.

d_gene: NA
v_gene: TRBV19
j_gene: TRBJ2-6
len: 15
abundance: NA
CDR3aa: CASSPQVSGANVLTF
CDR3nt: TGTGCCAGTAGCCCCCAGGTCTCTGGGGCCAACGTCCTGACTTTC

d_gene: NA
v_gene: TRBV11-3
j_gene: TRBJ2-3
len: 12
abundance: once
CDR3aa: CASSLDTDTQYF
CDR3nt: TGTGCCAGCAGCTTAGACACTGATACGCAGTATTTT

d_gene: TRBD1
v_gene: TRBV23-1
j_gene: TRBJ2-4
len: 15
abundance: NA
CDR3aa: CASTQRGGTKNIQYF
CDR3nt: TGCGCCAGCACCCAGAGAGGGGGCACCAAAAACATTCAGTACTTC

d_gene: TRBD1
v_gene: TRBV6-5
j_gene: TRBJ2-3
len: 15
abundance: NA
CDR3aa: CASSYSTGRVDTQYF
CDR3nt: TGTGCCAGCAGTTACTCGACAGGGCGGGTAGATACGCAGTATTTT

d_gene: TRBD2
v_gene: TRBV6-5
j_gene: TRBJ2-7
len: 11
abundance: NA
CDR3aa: CASSGGVEQYF
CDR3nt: TGTGCCAGCAGTGGGGGGGTAGAGCAGTACTTC

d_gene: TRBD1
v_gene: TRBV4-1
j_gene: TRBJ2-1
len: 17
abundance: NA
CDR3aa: CASSQDRDSRSYNEQFF
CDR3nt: TGCGCCAGCAGCCAAGATCGGGACAGCCGCTCCTACAATGAGCAGTTCTTC

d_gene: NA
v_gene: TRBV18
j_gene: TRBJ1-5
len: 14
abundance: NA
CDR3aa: CASSSGGGNQPQHF
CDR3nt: TGTGCCAGCTCATCGGGGGGGGGCAATCAGCCCCAGCATTTT

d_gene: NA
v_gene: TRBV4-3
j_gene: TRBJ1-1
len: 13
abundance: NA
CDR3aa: CASSQGTDTEAFF
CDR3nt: TGCGCCAGCAGCCAAGGTACGGACACTGAAGCTTTCTTT

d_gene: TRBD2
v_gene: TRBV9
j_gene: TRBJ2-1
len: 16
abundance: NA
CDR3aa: CASSVGVAGGYNEQFF
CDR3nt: TGTGCCAGCAGCGTAGGAGTAGCGGGAGGGTACAATGAGCAGTTCTTC

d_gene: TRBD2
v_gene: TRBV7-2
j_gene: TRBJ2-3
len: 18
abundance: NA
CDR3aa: CASSQTGLAGYNTDTQYF
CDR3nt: TGTGCCAGCAGCCAGACGGGACTAGCGGGGTATAATACAGATACGCAGTATTTT

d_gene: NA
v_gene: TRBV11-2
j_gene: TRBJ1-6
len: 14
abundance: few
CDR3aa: CASSVGIYNSPLHF
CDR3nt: TGTGCCAGCAGCGTCGGGATCTATAATTCACCCCTCCACTTT

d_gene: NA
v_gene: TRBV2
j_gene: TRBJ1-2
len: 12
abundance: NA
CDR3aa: CASSVNVGSYTF
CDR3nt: TGTGCCAGCAGTGTTAACGTCGGGAGCTACACCTTC

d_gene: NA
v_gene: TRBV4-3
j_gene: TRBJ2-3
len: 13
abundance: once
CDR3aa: CASSQEGVDTQYF
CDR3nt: TGCGCCAGCAGCCAAGAAGGGGTAGATACGCAGTATTTT

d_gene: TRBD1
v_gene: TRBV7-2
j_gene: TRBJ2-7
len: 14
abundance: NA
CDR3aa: CASSPGQGAYEQYF
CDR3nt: TGTGCCAGCAGCCCGGGACAGGGGGCCTACGAGCAGTACTTC

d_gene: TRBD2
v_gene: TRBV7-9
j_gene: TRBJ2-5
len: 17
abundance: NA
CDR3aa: CASSPPLGTSGKETQYF
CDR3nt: TGTGCCAGCAGCCCCCCCCTGGGGACTAGCGGCAAAGAGACCCAGTACTTC

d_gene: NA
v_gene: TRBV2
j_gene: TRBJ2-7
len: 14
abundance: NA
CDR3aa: CASSEQGSTYEQYF
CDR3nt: TGTGCCAGCAGTGAACAGGGGTCTACCTACGAGCAGTACTTC

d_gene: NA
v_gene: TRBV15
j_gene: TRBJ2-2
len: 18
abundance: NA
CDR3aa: CATSRVPIGGPNTGELFF
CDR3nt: TGTGCCACCAGCCGAGTGCCTATCGGGGGTCCGAACACCGGGGAGCTGTTTTTT

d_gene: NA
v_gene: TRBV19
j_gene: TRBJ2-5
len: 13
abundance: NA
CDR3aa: CASSRARQETQYF
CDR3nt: TGTGCCAGTAGTAGGGCCCGGCAAGAGACCCAGTACTTC

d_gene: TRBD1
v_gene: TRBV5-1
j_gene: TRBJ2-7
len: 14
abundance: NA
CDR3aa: CASSFERAGGEQYF
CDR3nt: TGCGCCAGCAGCTTTGAGAGGGCAGGGGGCGAGCAGTACTTC

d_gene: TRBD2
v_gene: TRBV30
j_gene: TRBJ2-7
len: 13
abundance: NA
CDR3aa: CAWSVSGTYEQYF
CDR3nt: TGTGCCTGGAGCGTTAGCGGGACCTACGAGCAGTACTTC

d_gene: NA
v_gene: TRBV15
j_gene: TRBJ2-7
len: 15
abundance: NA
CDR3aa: CATSRPGVGLYEQYF
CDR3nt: TGTGCCACCAGCAGACCCGGGGTGGGCCTCTACGAGCAGTACTTC

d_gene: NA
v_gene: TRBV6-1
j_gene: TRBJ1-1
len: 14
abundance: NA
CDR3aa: CASSEGQGNTEAFF
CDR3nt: TGTGCCAGCAGTGAAGGTCAGGGAAACACTGAAGCTTTCTTT

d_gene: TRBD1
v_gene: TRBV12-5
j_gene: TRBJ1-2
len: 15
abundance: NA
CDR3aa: CASGRTGAAMAGYTF
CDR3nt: TGTGCTAGTGGGAGGACAGGGGCCGCGATGGCTGGCTACACCTTC

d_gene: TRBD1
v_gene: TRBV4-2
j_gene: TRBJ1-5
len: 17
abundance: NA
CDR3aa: CASSQDRTGGGNQPQHF
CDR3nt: TGTGCCAGCAGCCAAGATCGGACAGGGGGCGGGAATCAGCCCCAGCATTTT

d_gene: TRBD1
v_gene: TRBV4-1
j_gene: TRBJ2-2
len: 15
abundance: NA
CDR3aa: CASSQGQGLTGELFF
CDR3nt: TGCGCCAGCAGCCAAGGACAGGGGTTGACCGGGGAGCTGTTTTTT

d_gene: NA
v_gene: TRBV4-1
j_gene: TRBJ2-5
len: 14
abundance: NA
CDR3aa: CASWRTRGKETQYF
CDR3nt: TGCGCCAGCTGGCGAACTCGGGGGAAGGAGACCCAGTACTTC

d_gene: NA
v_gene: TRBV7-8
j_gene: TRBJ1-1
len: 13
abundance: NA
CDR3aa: CASSQQGSTEAFF
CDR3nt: TGTGCCAGCAGCCAACAGGGCAGCACTGAAGCTTTCTTT